The clone carrying this T cell receptor (beta chain) has a handful of counts. Authors' data handling: How many nucleated cells were present was estimated from reference gene primer amplification. This table comes from immunoSEQ multiplex PCR, and its TCRdb copy is limited to in-frame clones, with some not included. That table is the source of V, J and clone size, and D and trimming were worked out from the DNA. In the table there are fewer than 250,000 clones, roughly nine tenths of which are singletons. This entry comes from a study of blood T cell repertoires in COVID-19. Turning to the study itself: The study drew acute and convalescent COVID-19 samples from the United States, Italy and Spain. The analysed material was cDNA or gDNA that came from T cells, B-cell-depleted T cells, or PBMCs.

This clonotype originated in a man aged 25-45 years with acute or convalescent COVID-19. The sequenced sample consisted of peripheral blood.

The CDR3 nucleotides read TGTGCCAGCAGCCCGCTCGGGGCAGCGGGGAACACTGAAGCTTTCTTT. It translates to CASSPLGAAGNTEAFF. This chain uses TRBV7-9 with TRBJ1-1, with D tentatively TRBD1 (5 bases). Trimming cost V 5 bases and J 1 base, with 17 bases left between them. The CDR3 is 16 amino acids. Germline CDR1 is SEHNR and CDR2 is FQNEAQ (reference sequence).